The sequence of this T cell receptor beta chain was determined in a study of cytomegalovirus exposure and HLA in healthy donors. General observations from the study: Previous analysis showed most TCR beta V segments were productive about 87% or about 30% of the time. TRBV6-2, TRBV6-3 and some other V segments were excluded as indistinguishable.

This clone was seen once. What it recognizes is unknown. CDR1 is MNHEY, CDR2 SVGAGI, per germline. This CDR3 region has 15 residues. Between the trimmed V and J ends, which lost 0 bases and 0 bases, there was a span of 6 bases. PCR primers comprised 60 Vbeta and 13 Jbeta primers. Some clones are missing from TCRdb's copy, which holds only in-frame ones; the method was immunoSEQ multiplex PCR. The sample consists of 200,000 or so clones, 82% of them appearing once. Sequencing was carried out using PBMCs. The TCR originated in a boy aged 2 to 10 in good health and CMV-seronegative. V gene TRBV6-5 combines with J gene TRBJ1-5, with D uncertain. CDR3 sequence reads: CASSYSQYSNQPQHF. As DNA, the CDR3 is TGTGCCAGCAGTTACTCTCAGTATAGCAATCAGCCCCAGCATTTT.